This T cell receptor (beta chain) was profiled in a study of cytomegalovirus exposure and HLA in healthy donors listed by TCRdb under 2017. For the study in its entirety: An earlier analysis of roughly 500 of the donors reported more than 250 Gb of sequence data and roughly 100 million unique TCR beta sequences from about 200 million T cells. An early release covering roughly 580 HLA-typed donors comprised roughly 300 gigabases of sequencing data and around 85 million unique TCR sequences. Of the 300 to 500 genotyped donors, more than 75% were placed in the genetic ancestry cluster associated with self-reported Caucasian donors. The study was designed to test whether signatures of past pathogen exposure could be identified by cataloging public T cell receptors. The study profiled the T cell repertoires of 550 to 700 subjects by immunosequencing and related them to cytomegalovirus serostatus. A separate validation cohort of 100 to 150 different subjects was used in addition to the approximately 700-subject first cohort. High-throughput TCR immunosequencing, statistical association of individual TCRs with disease status, and machine learning were combined to predict cytomegalovirus infection status. In a later analysis, previously published TCR beta repertoires from about 640 donors were re-analyzed and high-resolution HLA genotyping was added so that TCR occurrence patterns could be studied. The later analysis used no new phenotypic data to find candidate immune exposures, relying instead on TCR beta sequences and their occurrence across donors. To decide whether each TCR beta V gene segment behaved as functional or pseudogenic, an earlier analysis of some 600 of the donors relied on high-throughput TCR beta sequencing. Donor age, sex, ethnicity and CMV serostatus were collected together with the repertoire data. A later genetic analysis took genome-wide SNP genotypes for about 55% of the roughly 700 donors and used that subset as a discovery cohort. All discovery cohort repertoires had been generated using a single sequencing platform. Both class I and class II loci were covered by HLA typing, at four-digit resolution. Typing coverage differed by locus: A, B, C, DRB1 and DQB1 were typed in roughly 629-640 donors, DQA1 in 500 to 550, DPA1 in 600 to 610, and DPB1 in just under 480. Several DR-DQ haplotypes were handled as single units for association and clustering because linkage in the cohort was strong. Among around 400 genotyped donors of the cohort, an average of approximately 240,000 unique TCR beta nucleotide sequences were sequenced per donor, roughly 20% of them non-productive. What the authors observed across the whole study: Because some donors lacked HLA typing at each locus, the association tests relied only on the typed subset. Specific HLA alleles were associated with 15,000 to 20,000 TCR beta sequences at a false discovery rate of 0.05 in a later analysis. Only TCR beta chains were sequenced in this cohort, and the absence of alpha or paired-chain data limited detectable features. Compared with equally common non-associated chains, HLA-associated TCR beta chains in a later analysis were more clonally expanded and had lower generation probabilities. Most CMV-associated TCR beta chains appeared to be HLA-restricted in a later analysis, and the HLA associations seemed to be driven largely by CMV exposure. A cluster of highly shared sequence variants was judged likely to be a technical artifact of the sequencing pipeline. A few of the identified cytomegalovirus-associated TCR beta chains were confirmed in vitro to be specific for cytomegalovirus antigens. An association between a missense DCLRE1C variant and V-gene and J-gene trimming of TCR beta chains was found in a later genetic analysis and replicated in an independent cohort. Because counts were too low, roughly 17 rarely observed V segments, including chromosome 9 orphons, were left out of the earlier analysis of 587 of the donors. In a later analysis, TCR association rates were found to vary across HLA loci, with the most associated TCRs seen for DRB1 alleles and the fewest for HLA-C alleles. Strong co-occurrence of HLA alleles, especially DR and DQ, made assigning TCR associations to individual alleles difficult. Most TCR sequences were observed very rarely across donors, whereas some public TCRs were present in many individuals. Broadly in line with IMGT annotations, most TCR beta V segments showed up in productive rearrangements about 90% or about 30% of the time in an earlier analysis of about 500 of the donors. A further reported finding was that TCR beta sequences accurately predicted the HLA-A and HLA-B alleles for most subjects in the first cohort. Compared with the roughly 700-donor mean, donors in an Asian-associated ancestry cluster had fewer N-insertions in productive TCRs, according to a later genetic analysis. The only immune exposure information available for the cohort was CMV serostatus. Some IMGT-functional V segments, including TRBV6-2 and TRBV6-3, could not be told apart with the 87-base-pair reads, so those segments were excluded. It was suggested by the authors that the approach could potentially be generalized to other disease states and immunological phenotypes. Linkage disequilibrium might explain the correlated functional status among segregating V segments, but an unknown experimental factor could not be excluded. Presence/absence analyses assumed roughly uniform sequencing depth across donors, an assumption that may not hold. Cytomegalovirus status was reported to be diagnosed by the classifier with high specificity and sensitivity in both the original and validation cohorts. According to a later analysis, parvovirus B19, influenza, CMV and Epstein-Barr virus appeared linked to several top co-occurrence clusters. A total of 164 TCR beta chains were listed by the study as associated with cytomegalovirus.

The cohort comprised some 680 healthy bone marrow donors. At the time of sampling, every cohort member was nominally healthy, though immune exposures that went unrecorded were likely present. The donor tested CMV seronegative, placing the donor among the roughly 340 seronegative members of the cohort. A peripheral blood sample was provided by each donor, and peripheral blood mononuclear cells were used for TCR beta sequencing. Genomic DNA extraction from the blood cell samples was performed with the Qiagen DNeasy Blood Extraction Kit. As for this clone: This receptor's antigen is unknown. The record has no base qualities; no much larger clone is one base away.

CDR1 and CDR2, per the germline V gene, are SGHRS and YFSETQ. Trimming removed 4 bases from V and 4 bases from J; the gene matches leave 5 bases unexplained. From cysteine to phenylalanine, the CDR3 is 15 amino acids long. CDR3 DNA is the only sequence kept; it has 45 bases, read in frame from the first base. Libraries were prepared through the immunoSEQ multiplex PCR assay. For the multiplex PCR, a mixture combining 60 forward primers for TCR Vbeta segments and 13 reverse primers for TCR Jbeta segments was used. A multiplex PCR assay on genomic DNA amplified the CDR3 region of rearranged TCR beta genes. The Illumina HiSeq System was used to sequence the amplified TCR beta libraries as 87-base-pair reads. For the original study's pipeline: A later analysis tallied tens of millions of unique TCR beta chains across the 700 or so repertoires, and around 10 million of those chains were shared by two or more donors. A nearest-neighbor algorithm error-corrected the raw reads and collapsed the reads into unique sequences, merging closely related sequences to remove PCR and sequencing errors. CDR3 sequences were aligned to IMGT reference sequences to assign V, D and J gene segments. For a sequence to be retained, a match of at least six nucleotides was required to both a V gene segment and a J gene segment. A rearrangement was called productive if the CDR3 had no stop codons and remained in frame with V and J, and every other rearrangement was called non-productive. Following IMGT convention, CDR3 was defined as the stretch from the second conserved V-encoded cysteine to the conserved J-encoded phenylalanine. The earlier analysis of about 590 of the donors excluded sequences that lacked an unambiguous match to a single V gene segment. In an earlier analysis of approximately 590 of the donors, a V segment was called functional when productive rearrangements were above 56.7%, and segregating when the standard deviation between donors exceeded 5%. To diagnose cytomegalovirus status from the catalog of TCR beta chain sequences, a statistical classification framework was built. A later analysis assigned V and J genes by comparing TCR nucleotide sequences with IMGT/GENE-DB human TR gene sequences. In a later analysis, CDR3 sequences and most-parsimonious VDJ recombination scenarios were assigned using the TCRdist pipeline. In a later analysis, each TCR beta chain was defined by its CDR3 amino acid sequence together with its V-gene family, and reads lacking a unique V-gene family were excluded. In a later analysis, nearly 600 highly shared, low-generation-probability nucleotide sequences were removed to address suspected cross-contamination and a sequencing artifact. In a later analysis, a clonal expansion index for each public chain was calculated from normalized within-repertoire ranks of inferred template counts. A later analysis computed generation probabilities with a VDJ recombination model fitted to out-of-frame rearrangements, and checked the results against IGoR. A later analysis scored TCR-TCR, TCR-HLA and TCR-CMV co-occurrence with hypergeometric tests, applying a repertoire-size bias correction to TCR pairs. A later analysis estimated false discovery rates by permuting HLA or CMV assignments 20 times. A later analysis grouped co-occurring TCRs with DBSCAN, adding TCRdist sequence similarity when clustering within HLA-allele-positive subsets. Repertoires with fewer than 30,000 or more than 120,000 public chains, plus five repertoires with anomalous nucleotide sharing, were excluded from co-occurrence clustering. What TCRdb holds here is the immuneACCESS table cut down to in-frame rearrangements. Part of the clones is not present; checked against another copy, under half of the missing clones reflect an unresolved V gene, and the others are unexplained. V, J and clone size reflect that table, while D and trimming were determined from the DNA. The sample table shows more than 80,000 clones, and 71% are seen once. Approximately 2.8% of the sample rests with the top ten.

The chain is assembled from TRBV5-1 and TRBJ2-3; the central 11 bases match TRBD2. The sequence was collected from a female donor in good health and CMV-seronegative. Sequenced material: PBMCs. For the CDR3, the sequence is CASSKTSGNSDTQYF. The nucleotide sequence is TGCGCCAGCAGCAAGACTAGCGGGAATTCAGATACGCAGTATTTT.